The clone carrying this TCR beta chain was seen more than once but under ten times. Its matching antigen is unknown. Germline CDR1 reads MNHNS; CDR2 reads SASEGT. The CDR3 totals 15 residues. This specimen belongs to a study of blood T cells in healthy people across ages. Notes on the study in general: It was the long-lived donors that had more naive CD4+ cells and higher diversity than aged donors.

The authors ran a second PCR of about 6 to 11 cycles using a sample-barcoded 5' primer and a J-beta primer mix. One entry per CDR3 protein, called by TCRdb with MiXCR from the 5' RACE reads. Of about 930,000 distinct CDR3 sequences listed, under 35% are singletons. These records were also assigned to another study, of T cells of mothers and their children. In that study: The extracted RNA was employed in its entirety for cDNA synthesis, at approximately 1.5 ug per 15 ul. Using the M1S primer, the second PCR added sample barcodes along with 2-4 random nucleotides. Over 8 million reads per mother and around 3.2 million per child were obtained.

The sample was blood. The chain joins TRBV6-1 to TRBJ2-4, with unresolved D. The better agreement between TRBJ2-7 and the DNA end casts doubt on the J call. The sequence was collected from a woman aged 40 to 50 in good health. CDR3 sequence (DNA): TGTGCCAGCAGTGAACTCGGCAGGTTTTCCTACGAGCAGTACTTC. Protein product: CASSELGRFSYEQYF.